This record concerns one T cell receptor beta chain sequence. This sample is drawn from a study of control samples from healthy donors and cancer patients. Here immunoSEQ multiplex PCR was the method, and the copy in TCRdb shows in-frame clones only, minus some. Of about 140,000 clones listed, approximately 94% are singletons. This clonotype was obtained from a middle-aged man in good health. The sample comprised blood.

The CDR3 nucleotides read TGCGCCAGCAGCGGGGGGACGGGGGAGACCCAGTACTTC. Protein: CASSGGTGETQYF. The rearrangement uses TRBV5-1 and TRBJ2-5; perhaps TRBD2 as D (6 bases). The CDR3 has 13 residues. CDR1 is SGHRS and CDR2 is YFSETQ in the germline V gene. Trimming left V 4 bases short and J 5 bases short, with 12 bases between.